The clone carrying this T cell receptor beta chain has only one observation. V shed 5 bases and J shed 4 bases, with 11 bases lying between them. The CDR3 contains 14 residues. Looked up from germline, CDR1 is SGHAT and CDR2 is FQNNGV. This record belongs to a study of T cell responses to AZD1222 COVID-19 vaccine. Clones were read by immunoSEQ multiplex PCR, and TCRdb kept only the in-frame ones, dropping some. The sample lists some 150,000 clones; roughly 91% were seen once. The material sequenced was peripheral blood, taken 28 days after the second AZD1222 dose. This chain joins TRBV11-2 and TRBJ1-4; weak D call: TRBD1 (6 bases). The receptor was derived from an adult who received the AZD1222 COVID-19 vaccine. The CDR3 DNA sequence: TGTGCCAGCAGCCACGGACAGTTTAATGAAAAACTGTTTTTT. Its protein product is CASSHGQFNEKLFF.